This T cell receptor beta chain was documented in a study of cytomegalovirus exposure and HLA in healthy donors (dated 2017 in TCRdb). Some background on the complete study: In an earlier analysis of approximately 500 of the donors, 276 Gb of sequence data and 95 million to 130 million unique TCR beta sequences from 180 million or so T cells were reported. A later genetic analysis used genome-wide SNP genotypes for 398 of the 666 donors, treating that subset as a discovery cohort. Donor age, sex, ethnicity and CMV serostatus were collected together with the repertoire data. Among 398 genotyped donors of the cohort, an average of approximately 240,000 unique TCR beta nucleotide sequences were sequenced per donor, about a sixth of them non-productive. In the later analysis, no new phenotypic data were used to find candidate immune exposures; instead, reliance was placed on TCR beta sequences and their occurrence across donors. HLA typing included class I and class II loci at four-digit resolution. A later analysis re-analyzed previously published TCR beta repertoires from 600 to 850 donors and added high-resolution HLA genotyping to study TCR occurrence patterns. An earlier analysis of around 640 of the donors used high-throughput TCR beta sequencing to judge whether each TCR beta V gene segment behaved as functional or pseudogenic. Roughly 5 DR-DQ haplotypes were handled as single units for association and clustering, since linkage in the cohort was strong. Every discovery cohort repertoire had been produced on one sequencing platform. The study combined high-throughput TCR immunosequencing, statistical association of individual TCRs with disease status, and machine learning to predict cytomegalovirus infection status. The study profiled the T cell repertoires of about 720 subjects by immunosequencing and related them to cytomegalovirus serostatus. A separate validation cohort of 100 to 150 different subjects was used in addition to the roughly 720-subject first cohort. The study aimed to test whether signatures of past pathogen exposure could be identified by cataloging public T cell receptors. Typing coverage varied by locus: roughly 629-630 donors for A, B, C, DRB1 and DQB1; approximately 520 for DQA1; more than 600 for DPA1; 450 to 480 for DPB1. An early release that covered approximately 600 HLA-typed donors contained around 330 gigabases of sequencing data and 65 million to 100 million unique TCR sequences. Of the 300 to 500 genotyped donors, 65% to 90% were placed in the genetic ancestry cluster associated with self-reported Caucasian donors. Broad study findings and their caveats: Compared with the roughly 710-donor mean, donors in an Asian-associated ancestry cluster had fewer N-insertions in productive TCRs, according to a later genetic analysis. A later analysis found that most CMV-associated TCR beta chains appeared HLA-restricted, with HLA associations seemingly driven largely by CMV exposure. According to a later analysis, TCR association rates differed among HLA loci, with DRB1 alleles showing the most associated TCRs and HLA-C alleles showing the fewest. For the cohort, immune exposure information was limited to CMV serostatus. At a false discovery rate of 0.05, a later analysis linked approximately 18,000 TCR beta sequences to specific HLA alleles. Linkage disequilibrium might explain the correlated functional status among segregating V segments, but an unknown experimental factor could not be ruled out. A further reported finding was that TCR beta sequences accurately predicted the HLA-A and HLA-B alleles for most subjects in the first cohort. Broadly in line with IMGT annotations, most TCR beta V segments showed up in productive rearrangements about 90% or about 30% of the time in an earlier analysis of 587 of the donors. It was suggested by the authors that the approach could potentially be generalized to other disease states and immunological phenotypes. When HLA alleles, especially DR and DQ, strongly co-occurred, TCR associations were difficult to assign to individual alleles. A total of some 180 TCR beta chains were listed by the study as associated with cytomegalovirus. According to a later analysis, parvovirus B19, influenza, CMV and Epstein-Barr virus appeared linked to several top co-occurrence clusters. Because some donors lacked HLA typing at each locus, the association tests relied only on the typed subset. Compared with equally common non-associated chains, HLA-associated TCR beta chains in a later analysis were more clonally expanded and had lower generation probabilities. Because counts were too low, seventeen rarely observed V segments, including chromosome 9 orphons, were excluded from the earlier analysis of some 590 of the donors. In this cohort, only TCR beta chains were sequenced, and detectable features were limited by the absence of alpha or paired-chain data. The 87-base-pair reads could not distinguish some IMGT-functional V segments, including TRBV6-2 and TRBV6-3, so those segments were excluded. A cluster of highly shared sequence variants was judged likely to represent a technical artifact of the sequencing pipeline. In a later genetic analysis, a missense DCLRE1C variant was associated with V-gene and J-gene trimming of TCR beta chains, and the association was replicated in an independent cohort. Most TCR sequences were seen in very few donors, while some public TCRs were found in many individuals. In both the original and validation cohorts, the classifier was reported to diagnose cytomegalovirus status with high specificity and sensitivity. A few of the identified cytomegalovirus-associated TCR beta chains were confirmed in vitro to be specific for cytomegalovirus antigens. Sequencing depth was assumed to be roughly uniform across donors in the presence/absence analyses, though that assumption may not hold.

In total, 630 or so healthy bone marrow donors made up the cohort. Cohort members were all nominally healthy when sampled, although unrecorded immune exposures were likely present. The donor tested CMV seronegative, placing the donor among the approximately 400 seronegative members of the cohort. Every donor gave a peripheral blood sample, and the peripheral blood mononuclear cells from that sample were used for TCR beta sequencing. Genomic DNA was extracted from the blood cell samples with the Qiagen DNeasy Blood Extraction Kit. Reading the germline V gene (reference sequence) gives CDR1 SGHNT and CDR2 YYREEE. The CDR3, from cysteine to phenylalanine, totals 13 residues. Only the CDR3 region is kept as DNA, spanning 39 bases read in frame from base 1. Relative to germline, V is 0 bases shorter and J is 9 bases shorter, with 12 bases between their ends. About this clone itself: It has no known antigen specificity. The input lacks base qualities; no much larger clone sits a single base away.

Preparation of the library involved the immunoSEQ multiplex PCR assay. A mixture of 60 forward primers for TCR Vbeta segments and 13 reverse primers for TCR Jbeta segments was used in the multiplex PCR. A multiplex PCR assay on genomic DNA amplified the CDR3 region of rearranged TCR beta genes. The amplified TCR beta libraries were sequenced on the Illumina HiSeq System as 87-base-pair reads. Processing in the source paper ran as follows. In a later analysis, 80 million or so unique TCR beta chains were counted across the 650 to 750 repertoires, and roughly 10 million of these chains were shared by at least two donors. Raw reads were error-corrected and collapsed into unique sequences with a nearest-neighbor algorithm that merged closely related sequences to remove PCR and sequencing errors. CDR3 sequences were aligned to IMGT reference sequences to assign V, D and J gene segments. Each retained sequence needed at least a six-nucleotide match to both a V gene segment and a J gene segment. Rearrangements were classified as productive when the CDR3 lacked stop codons and remained in frame with V and J, and all other rearrangements were classified as non-productive. CDR3 was defined according to IMGT convention as the region running from the second conserved V-encoded cysteine to the conserved J-encoded phenylalanine. Sequences without an unambiguous match to a single V gene segment were excluded from the earlier analysis of approximately 600 of the donors. In an earlier analysis of a few hundred of the donors, V segments were called functional above 56.7% productive rearrangements and were called segregating when the between-donor standard deviation exceeded 5%. To diagnose cytomegalovirus status from the catalog of TCR beta chain sequences, a statistical classification framework was built. A later analysis assigned V and J genes by comparing TCR nucleotide sequences with IMGT/GENE-DB human TR gene sequences. A later analysis assigned CDR3 sequences and most-parsimonious VDJ recombination scenarios with the TCRdist pipeline. In a later analysis, every TCR beta chain was defined by the combination of its CDR3 amino acid sequence and its V-gene family, and reads without a unique V-gene family were dropped. As a way to deal with suspected cross-contamination and a sequencing artifact, a later analysis dropped approximately 590 nucleotide sequences that were highly shared and had low generation probability. In a later analysis, a clonal expansion index for each public chain was calculated from normalized within-repertoire ranks of inferred template counts. Generation probabilities in a later analysis came from a VDJ recombination model fitted to out-of-frame rearrangements, and those results were checked against IGoR. In a later analysis, hypergeometric tests were used to score TCR-TCR, TCR-HLA and TCR-CMV co-occurrence, with a repertoire-size bias correction applied to TCR pairs. A later analysis estimated false discovery rates by permuting HLA or CMV assignments 20 times. In a later analysis, co-occurring TCRs were grouped using DBSCAN, with TCRdist sequence similarity added in when clustering inside HLA-allele-positive subsets. Co-occurrence clustering excluded repertoires with fewer than 30,000 or more than 120,000 public chains, plus five with anomalous nucleotide sharing. The immuneACCESS repertoire file appears here via TCRdb, limited to in-frame rearrangements. These files lack a portion of the clones; in checked studies, under half of the deficit traces to unresolved V genes, and the cause of the others is not known. Clone size and the V and J calls come from that table; the DNA yielded D and trimming. Present in this sample are under 70,000 clones, approximately 71% of which were seen just once. Of the sample, roughly 1.9% is held by the ten largest clones.

The sequencing sample was made of PBMCs. The chain is made from TRBV5-4 and TRBJ1-1; the D gene assignment is ambiguous. The source of this sequence is a woman aged 30 to 39 in good health and CMV-seronegative. The nucleotide sequence reads as follows: TGTGCCAGCAGCTTGGTCGGAGGATATAAAGCTTTCTTT. This gives the protein CASSLVGGYKAFF.